The source of this T cell receptor (beta chain) is a study of T cells in Graves' hyperthyroidism and ophthalmopathy (dated by TCRdb to about 2019). A note on the overall study: Peripheral blood samples were taken at the time of initial diagnosis, prior to any treatment. To identify TCR V-J signatures that set the groups apart, the researchers used a discovery cohort of 90 to 100 patients, made up of roughly 45 with Graves' ophthalmopathy and approximately 57 with stable Graves' hyperthyroidism. Prospective prediction of ophthalmopathy was tested in an independent validation cohort consisting of some 18 hyperthyroidism patients and some 15 patients who later progressed to ophthalmopathy. The roughly 90 discovery patients were divided at random into training and test sets in a 7:3 ratio. In several Graves' hyperthyroidism patients, the study also compared T-cell repertoires from thyroid tissue with T-cell repertoires from blood. After blood sampling, hyperthyroidism patients were treated with methimazole at a starting dose of 30 mg daily, and ophthalmopathy patients were treated with high-dose intravenous methylprednisolone. According to the paper, TCR Vbeta CDR3 sequencing was carried out on more than 120 peripheral blood samples, which came from approximately 43 ophthalmopathy, around 74 hyperthyroidism and some 17 progressor patients.

Clipping removes 2 bases from V and 10 bases from J, with 2 as the unmatched junction base count. The germline V gene supplies CDR1 ENHRY and CDR2 SYGVKD. The CDR3, from cysteine to phenylalanine, totals 12 residues. Only CDR3 DNA remains: 36 bases, in frame from the first base. The TCR beta CDR3 regions were amplified from the RNA transcripts. The first round of RT-PCR for the TCR CDR3 was performed with the HTBI primer set and the Qiagen OneStep RT-PCR kit. The libraries were constructed in a second round of multiplex PCR and then size-selected and purified. The libraries were sequenced on an Illumina HiSeq2000 using paired-end 100 bp reads. On the study's bioinformatics: SOAPnuke was used to process the raw data, with reads discarded if the reads contained adapters or uncalled bases, had a mean Phred below 15, or lacked an exact constant-primer or identifier match. High-quality paired reads were merged with COPE v1.2.5, and unique nucleotide sequences were defined as clonotypes. Clonotypes were aligned to IMGT TRBV, TRBD and TRBJ reference segments using MiTCR v1.1. The analysis included only V-J combinations with a frequency above 0.0001, which together covered over 98% of the repertoires. The TCS score was defined as F50 (clonal expansion) divided by E x V (chaos), with BLOSUM62-based TCRdist calculated between CDR3 peptides within each V-J. Welch's t-statistics and random forest reduced 514 V-J features to around 14, which were used in a naive Bayes classifier (R e1071). TCRdb trimmed public reads at Q25 via fastp, called clones via MiXCR and kept in-frame beta chains. Rows are unified per CDR3 protein, each entry keeping the most common DNA and genes. The V and J calls were not made by the authors but by TCRdb's processing. The table for this sample lists some 490,000 distinct CDR3 sequences; about 20% of them were counted only once. The ten largest account for less than 65% of the sample.

This clonotype was seen a single time. Its antigen specificity is not known. Nothing much larger sits one base from this clone, and base qualities are not available. One read gives only weak evidence. The study at large found these results: Sample size was not statistically predetermined, and investigators were not blinded to group allocation. Blood samples also contained most of the expanded thyroid clonotypes (frequency above 0.001), which suggests that blood repertoires may reflect thyroid immune responses. In validation, the model predicted progression to ophthalmopathy a median of 6.5 months before onset, with approximately 68% sensitivity and roughly 73% specificity. In cross-validation, a model built on a 13 V-J signature told ophthalmopathy apart from stable hyperthyroidism with about 90% sensitivity and about 81% specificity, and in testing the same model reached 80%/75%.

Ophthalmopathy patients had moderately to severely active disease, Clinical Activity Score of at least 3, NOSPECS grade of at least 4, and duration under 3 months. Exclusion was applied to patients with uncontrolled infections, other autoimmune diseases, pregnancy or lactation. Diagnoses were based on clinical symptoms, serum thyroxine and TRAb, thyroid ultrasound and orbital computed tomography. Ficoll-Paque density gradient centrifugation was used to isolate PBMCs from about 9 ml of fresh peripheral blood. Trizol reagent was used to extract total RNA, and RNA quality was then checked on an Agilent 2100 Bioanalyzer.

The clonotype comes from a woman aged 70-85 years with Graves' ophthalmopathy. The chain is assembled from TRBV10-3 and TRBJ1-1, and TRBD1 aligns with 9 junction nucleotides. The specimen was blood. The nucleotide sequence is TGTGCCATCAGTGAGCACAGGGGGCTAGCTTTCTTT. Translated, this is CAISEHRGLAFF.